The text below deals with one T cell receptor (beta chain). Its antigen is undetermined. The table came from immunoSEQ multiplex PCR; TCRdb's copy has only in-frame clones and leaves some out. Of around 22,000 clones listed, about 81% are singletons. This record comes from a study of T cells in narcolepsy. Across the study: Donors had narcolepsy type 1 or type 2, or were healthy controls. Notes on the study in general: In some patient and control memory CD4+ samples, autoreactive clones were absent. Autoreactive HCRT-specific and TRIB2-specific clonotypes were marked in same-patient CSF-versus-blood CD4+ comparisons. Healthy controls reportedly lacked the autoreactive clonotypes serially found in patients' blood.

Material for sequencing was memory (CD45RA-) CD4+ T cells from blood. The origin of this receptor is a human donor in good health.

The DNA for the CDR3 is TGTGCCAGCAGCTTGTATACGGACAGGTCCAATCAGCCCCAGCATTTT. Its translation is CASSLYTDRSNQPQHF. This chain links TRBV5-5 with TRBJ1-5; 7 bases are a match to TRBD1. CDR3 length equals 16 residues. The germline CDR1 and CDR2 sequences are SGHKS and YYEKEE (reference sequence). Germline trimming cut 1 base from V and 3 bases from J; bases unmatched to any gene: 7.